This passage covers 5 T cell receptor beta chains from one sample sequenced in a study of OX40 agonist ivuxolimab in advanced cancers. Assay used: immunoSEQ multiplex PCR; TCRdb lists only in-frame clones, some missing. The sample has 95,000 to 100,000 clones, 90% seen once. This specimen consisted of CD4+ or CD8+ T cells sorted from blood, obtained in a trial of the OX40 agonist ivuxolimab. The origin of the receptors is an adult with an advanced solid tumor such as melanoma, head and neck, liver or kidney cancer.

On this clone: Sequence at one end of the junction differs from germline and may be a read error. The chain uses TRBV6-1 and TRBJ1-3, with 10 bases aligning to TRBD1. Germline lookup yields CDR1 MNHNS and CDR2 SASEGT. This CDR3 region has 15 residues. Here the CDR3 DNA reads TGTGTCAGCAGAGAGGACAGGGGGTCAGGAAACACCATATATTTT. Translating gives CVSREDRGSGNTIYF.

The chain joins TRBV7-9 to TRBJ2-7, with TRBD2 matching over 7 bases. J was trimmed by 5 bases and V by 5 bases; bases with no gene match: 12. Germline-derived CDR1 and CDR2 are SEHNR and FQNEAQ (reference sequence). The CDR3 consists of 15 residues. The CDR3, as DNA: TGTGCCAGCAGCCCTCAAGCGGGGATAGGCCACGAGCAGTACTTC. It codes for CASSPQAGIGHEQYF. Based on the CDR3 plus reference TRBV7-9 and TRBJ2-7, the full variable domain is DTGVSQNPRHKITKRGQNVTFRCDPISEHNRLYWYRQTLGQGPEFLTYFQNEAQLEKSRLLSDRFSAERPKGSFSTLEIQRTEQGDSAMYLCASSPQAGIGHEQYFGPGTRLTVT.

This chain connects TRBV11-2 to TRBJ2-5; 7 nucleotides line up with TRBD1. There are 16 residues in the CDR3. The J segment lost 7 bases and the V segment lost 0 bases, leaving 11 bases of the junction unmatched. The germline V gene has CDR1 SGHAT and CDR2 FQNNGV. The DNA for the CDR3 is TGTGCCAGCAGCTTAGATCTAGCTCAGGGGGTCGGGACCCAGTACTTC. Its protein product is CASSLDLAQGVGTQYF.

This chain connects TRBV5-1 to TRBJ2-5; 7 bases agree with TRBD2. Germline lookup yields CDR1 SGHRS and CDR2 YFSETQ. Losses at the gene ends were 0 bases for V and 5 bases for J; bases not matched to a gene: 7. The CDR3 totals 15 residues. CDR3 DNA: TGCGCCAGCAGCTTGGGCCTAGACGGGAGGGAGACCCAGTACTTC. Its translation: CASSLGLDGRETQYF.

The chain recombines TRBV30 with TRBJ1-4; D uncertain. This CDR3 is 15 amino acids long. Trimming left V 0 bases short and J 1 base short, with 9 bases between. CDR1 is GTSNPN, CDR2 SVGIG, per germline (reference sequence). The CDR3 coding sequence is TGTGCCTGGAGTGTGCCCCGCCAAACTAATGAAAAACTGTTTTTT. As protein: CAWSVPRQTNEKLFF.